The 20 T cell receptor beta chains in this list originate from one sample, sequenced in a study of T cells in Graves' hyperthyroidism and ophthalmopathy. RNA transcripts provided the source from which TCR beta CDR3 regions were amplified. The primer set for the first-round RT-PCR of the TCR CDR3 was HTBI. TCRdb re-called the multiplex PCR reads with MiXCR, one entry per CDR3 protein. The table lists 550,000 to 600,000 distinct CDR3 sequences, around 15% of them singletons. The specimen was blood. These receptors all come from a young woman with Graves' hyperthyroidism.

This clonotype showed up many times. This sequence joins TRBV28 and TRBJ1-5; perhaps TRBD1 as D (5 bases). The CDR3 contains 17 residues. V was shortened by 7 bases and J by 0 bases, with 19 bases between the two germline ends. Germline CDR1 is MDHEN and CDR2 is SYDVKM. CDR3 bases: TGTGCCAGCATCCCAACGCAGGGTGCATATAGCAATCAGCCCCAGCATTTT. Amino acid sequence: CASIPTQGAYSNQPQHF.

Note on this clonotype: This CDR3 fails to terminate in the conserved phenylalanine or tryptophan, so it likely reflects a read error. The chain's CDR3 is CASSPTGGPYQPQHL. The CDR3 DNA sequence: TGCGCCAGCAGCCCGACAGGGGGCCCTTATCAGCCCCAGCATCTT. The V and J genes are TRBV5-1 and TRBJ1-5, with 10 bases matching TRBD1. Germline V gene data show CDR1 as SGHRS and CDR2 as YFSETQ. The CDR3 is 15 residues long. Trimming removed 4 bases from V and 5 bases from J; junction bases left unmatched: 6.

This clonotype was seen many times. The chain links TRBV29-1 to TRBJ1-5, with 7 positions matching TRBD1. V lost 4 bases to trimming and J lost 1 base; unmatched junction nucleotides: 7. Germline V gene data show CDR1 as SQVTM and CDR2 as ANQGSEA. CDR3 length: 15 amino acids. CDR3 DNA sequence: TGCAGCGTTGCACCGGGACAGACGAGCAATCAGCCCCAGCATTTT. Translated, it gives CSVAPGQTSNQPQHF.

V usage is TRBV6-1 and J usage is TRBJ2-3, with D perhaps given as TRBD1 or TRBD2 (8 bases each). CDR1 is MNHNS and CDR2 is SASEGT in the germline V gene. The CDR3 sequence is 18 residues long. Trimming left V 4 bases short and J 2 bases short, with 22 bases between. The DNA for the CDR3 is TGTGCCAGCAGTGTGGGACAGGAGCTAGCGGGCCTCACAGATACGCAGTATTTT. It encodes CASSVGQELAGLTDTQYF.

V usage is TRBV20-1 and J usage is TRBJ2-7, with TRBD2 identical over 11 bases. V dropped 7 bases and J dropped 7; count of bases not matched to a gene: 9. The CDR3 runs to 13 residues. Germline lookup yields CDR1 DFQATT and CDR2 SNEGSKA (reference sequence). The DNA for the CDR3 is TGCAGTGGTAGCGGGGGGGCCTACAATGAGCAGTACTTC. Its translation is CSGSGGAYNEQYF.

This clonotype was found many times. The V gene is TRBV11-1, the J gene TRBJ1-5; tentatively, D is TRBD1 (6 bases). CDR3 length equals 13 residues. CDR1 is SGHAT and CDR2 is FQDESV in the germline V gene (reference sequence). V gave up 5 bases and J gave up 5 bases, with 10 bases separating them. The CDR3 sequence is CASSLQGHQPQHF. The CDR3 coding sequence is TGTGCCAGCAGCCTACAGGGCCATCAGCCCCAGCATTTT.

The CDR3 sequence: CAWSVQGAGGRSGYTF. As DNA, the CDR3 is TGTGCCTGGAGTGTACAAGGGGCCGGGGGAAGGAGTGGCTACACCTTC. The chain employs TRBV30 and TRBJ1-2; D may be TRBD1 (5 bases). V was cut by 0 bases and J by 7 bases, with 21 bases left in between. The CDR3 has 16 residues. In germline, CDR1 is GTSNPN, CDR2 SVGIG (reference sequence).

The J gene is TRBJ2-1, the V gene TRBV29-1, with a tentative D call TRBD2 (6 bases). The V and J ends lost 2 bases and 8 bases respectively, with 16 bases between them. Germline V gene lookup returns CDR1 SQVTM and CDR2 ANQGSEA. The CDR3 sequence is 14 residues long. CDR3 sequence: CSVERGTAGDEQFF. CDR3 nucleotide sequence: TGCAGCGTTGAACGTGGGACTGCTGGCGATGAGCAGTTCTTC.

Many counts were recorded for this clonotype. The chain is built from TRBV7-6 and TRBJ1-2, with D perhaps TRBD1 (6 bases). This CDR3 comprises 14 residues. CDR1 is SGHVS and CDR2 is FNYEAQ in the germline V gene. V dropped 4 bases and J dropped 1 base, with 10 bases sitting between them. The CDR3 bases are TGTGCCAGCAGCTGGACAGAGCTTAACTATGGCTACACCTTC. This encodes CASSWTELNYGYTF.

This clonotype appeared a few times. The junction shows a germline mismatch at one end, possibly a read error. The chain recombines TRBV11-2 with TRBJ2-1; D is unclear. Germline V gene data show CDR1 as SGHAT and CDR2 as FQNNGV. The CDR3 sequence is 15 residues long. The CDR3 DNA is TGTGCCAGCAGCTTCTCCCGGGTATCCTACCATGAGCAGTTCTTC. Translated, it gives CASSFSRVSYHEQFF. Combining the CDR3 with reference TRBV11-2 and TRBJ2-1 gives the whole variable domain EAGVAQSPRYKIIEKRQSVAFWCNPISGHATLYWYQQILGQGPKLLIQFQNNGVVDDSQLPKDRFSAERLKGVDSTLKIQPAKLEDSAVYLCASSFSRVSYHEQFFGPGTRLTVL.

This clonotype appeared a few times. CDR3: CASSPFWDRYNEQFF. As DNA, the CDR3 is TGTGCCAGCTCACCATTTTGGGACAGATACAATGAGCAGTTCTTC. The chain is built from TRBV18 and TRBJ2-1, with TRBD1 identical over 7 bases. Unmatched junction bases numbered 5, after V lost 2 bases and J lost 4 bases. The germline gives CDR1 KGHSH, CDR2 LQKENI. The CDR3 is made up of 15 amino acids.

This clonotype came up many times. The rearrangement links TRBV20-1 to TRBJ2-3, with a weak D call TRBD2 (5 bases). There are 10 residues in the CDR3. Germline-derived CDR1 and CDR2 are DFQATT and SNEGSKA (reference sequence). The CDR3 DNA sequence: TGCAGGGCCGGGGTTAGGACGCAGTATTTT. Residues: CRAGVRTQYF.

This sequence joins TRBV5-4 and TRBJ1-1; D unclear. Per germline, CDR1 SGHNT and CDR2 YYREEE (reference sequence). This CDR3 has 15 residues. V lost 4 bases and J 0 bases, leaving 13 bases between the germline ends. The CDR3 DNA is TGTGCCAGCAGCATCATTGGACGGGTGAACACTGAAGCTTTCTTT. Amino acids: CASSIIGRVNTEAFF.

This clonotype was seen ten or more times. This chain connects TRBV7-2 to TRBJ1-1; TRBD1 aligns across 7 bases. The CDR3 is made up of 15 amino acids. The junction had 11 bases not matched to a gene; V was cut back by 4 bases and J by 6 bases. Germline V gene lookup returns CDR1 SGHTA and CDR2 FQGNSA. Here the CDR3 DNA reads TGTGCCAGCAGCTCCGAGGGGGCTGGAATGTCTGAAGCTTTCTTT. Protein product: CASSSEGAGMSEAFF.

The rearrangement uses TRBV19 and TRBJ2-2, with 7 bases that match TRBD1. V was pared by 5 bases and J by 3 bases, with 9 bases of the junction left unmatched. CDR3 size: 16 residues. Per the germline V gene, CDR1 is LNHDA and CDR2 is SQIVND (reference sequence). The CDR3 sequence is CASSSPFDRDTGELFF. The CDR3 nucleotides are TGTGCCAGTAGTTCGCCCTTCGACAGGGACACCGGGGAGCTGTTTTTT.

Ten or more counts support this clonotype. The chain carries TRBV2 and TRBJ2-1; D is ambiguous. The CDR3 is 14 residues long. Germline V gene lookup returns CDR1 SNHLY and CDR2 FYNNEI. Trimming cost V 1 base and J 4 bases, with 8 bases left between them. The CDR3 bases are TGTGCCAGCAGTGAAGAGGATAGTTACAATGAGCAGTTCTTC. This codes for CASSEEDSYNEQFF.

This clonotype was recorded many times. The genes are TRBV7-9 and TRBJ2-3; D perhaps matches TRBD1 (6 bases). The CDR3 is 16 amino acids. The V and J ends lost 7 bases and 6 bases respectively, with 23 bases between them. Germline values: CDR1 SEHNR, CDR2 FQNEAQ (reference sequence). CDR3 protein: CASNLKPGGVGDTQYF. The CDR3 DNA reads TGTGCCAGCAACCTAAAACCTGGGGGCGTGGGGGATACGCAGTATTTT.

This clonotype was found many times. The CDR3 DNA sequence: TGTGCCAGCAGTTTAGGGTTAGGGGCACACGAGCAGTACTTC. Protein sequence: CASSLGLGAHEQYF. The V gene is TRBV27, the J gene TRBJ2-7, with a tentative D call TRBD1 (5 bases). This CDR3 spans 14 amino acids. V lost 2 bases and J lost 5, with 13 bases in between. The germline V gene encodes CDR1 MNHEY and CDR2 SMNVEV (reference sequence).

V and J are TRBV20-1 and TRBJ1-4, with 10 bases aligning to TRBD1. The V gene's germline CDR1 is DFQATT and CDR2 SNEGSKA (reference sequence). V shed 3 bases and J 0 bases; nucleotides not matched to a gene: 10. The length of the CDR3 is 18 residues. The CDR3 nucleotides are TGCAGTGCTAGCTCAGGGACAGGGGACTCTGCAACTAATGAAAAACTGTTTTTT. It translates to CSASSGTGDSATNEKLFF.

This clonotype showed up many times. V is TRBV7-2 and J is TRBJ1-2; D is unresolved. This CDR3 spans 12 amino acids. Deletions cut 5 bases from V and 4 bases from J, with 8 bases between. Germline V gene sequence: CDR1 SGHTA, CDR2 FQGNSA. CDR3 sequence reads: CASSPNGYGYTF. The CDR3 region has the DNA TGTGCCAGCAGCCCTAACGGCTATGGCTACACCTTC.